The clone carrying this T cell receptor (beta chain) was counted between two and nine times. It was with unique molecular identifiers that the TCRbeta library was prepared. TCRdb redid the calling of the PCR reads with MiXCR, one entry per CDR3 protein. The sample has about 640,000 distinct CDR3 sequences, around a sixth seen once. The J segment lost 0 bases and the V segment lost 4 bases, leaving 6 bases of the junction unmatched. The CDR3 length is 16 residues. Germline V gene lookup returns CDR1 SEHNR and CDR2 FQNEAQ (reference sequence). These data are taken from a study of T-cell reconstitution after alpha-beta-depleted transplantation in children.

The origin of this receptor is a human donor who donated a stem cell graft to a child with acute myeloid leukemia. Sequenced material: PBMCs from the stem cell graft donor, taken from the stem cell graft. V is TRBV7-9 and J is TRBJ2-1; 7 bases are a match to TRBD2. Here the CDR3 reads CASSSGAGSSYNEQFF. The CDR3 DNA is TGTGCCAGCAGCTCGGGAGCGGGGAGCTCCTACAATGAGCAGTTCTTC.